Included here is one T cell receptor (beta chain) sequence, with context. Its antigen is unidentified. The data are from a study of beta chain features in type 1 diabetes. CDR1 is MDHEN and CDR2 is SYDVKM in the germline V gene. This CDR3 region has 14 residues. The V segment lost 5 bases and the J segment 1 base; nucleotides outside the gene matches: 4. Study-level findings and limits: Type 1 diabetes patients showed a moderate but significant shortening of TCRB CDR3s in all four CD4+ subsets.

Expressed TCRB transcripts got sequenced, as all isolated RNA was reverse transcribed. Assay used: immunoSEQ multiplex PCR; TCRdb lists only in-frame clones, some missing. The sample contains about 160,000 clones, roughly 60% of which appear only once. The sequence derives from a man aged 25 to 40 with type 1 diabetes. The sequencing sample was made of naive CD4+ T cells from blood. V and J are TRBV28 and TRBJ1-1, with 7 bases aligning to TRBD1. The CDR3, as DNA: TGTGCCAGCAGTCCCGGGACAGCGAACACTGAAGCTTTCTTT. It specifies CASSPGTANTEAFF.